These 18 T cell receptor beta chains originate from one sample sequenced in a study of T cells in localized non-small cell lung cancer. TCRdb's copy holds only in-frame clones and misses some; the assay was immunoSEQ multiplex PCR. Of 50,000 to 75,000 clones listed, roughly nine tenths are singletons. Sequences were derived from peripheral blood, sampled before any cancer treatment. Every receptor here comes from a man aged 35 to 70 with stage I lung adenocarcinoma.

The genes are TRBV5-1 and TRBJ2-5; TRBD2 is a possible D gene (5 bases). Germline values: CDR1 SGHRS, CDR2 YFSETQ. This CDR3 is built from 15 residues. V gave up 0 bases and J gave up 5 bases, with 14 bases separating them. Written as DNA, the CDR3 is TGCGCCAGCAGCTTGGATAGCAGGAGGACGGAGACCCAGTACTTC. This sequence encodes CASSLDSRRTETQYF.

This clone was counted a single time. The chain carries TRBV6-6 and TRBJ2-7; 9 nucleotides align to TRBD2. CDR3 length: 15 amino acids. V lost 0 bases and J lost 0; bases outside the gene matches: 0. CDR1 MNHNY and CDR2 SVGAGI come from the germline V gene (reference sequence). Here the CDR3 DNA reads TGTGCCAGCAGTTACTCTAGCGGGAGCTCCTACGAGCAGTACTTC. Translated: CASSYSSGSSYEQYF.

This clone has a single count. The chain has TRBV5-1 and TRBJ2-3; TRBD2 matches 9 bases. Germline V gene sequence: CDR1 SGHRS, CDR2 YFSETQ. There are 17 residues in the CDR3. The V segment lost 4 bases and the J segment 0 bases; nucleotides outside the gene matches: 9. CDR3 sequence reads: CASSPPRLAGSTDTQYF. The CDR3 region has the DNA TGCGCCAGCAGCCCACCAAGGCTAGCGGGAAGCACAGATACGCAGTATTTT.

V is TRBV29-1 and J is TRBJ2-1; TRBD1 agrees at 9 bases. The CDR3 contains 15 residues. The V gene's germline CDR1 is SQVTM and CDR2 ANQGSEA. V shed 7 bases, J shed 7 bases, and the junction held 14 bases outside the gene matches. CDR3 coding DNA: TGCAGCGCCGGAAAACGGACAGGGGTAGGTAATGAGCAGTTCTTC. It translates to CSAGKRTGVGNEQFF.

The rearrangement links TRBV28 to TRBJ2-7; no clear D. Germline CDR1 MDHEN, CDR2 SYDVKM. This CDR3 region has 12 residues. Trimming shortened V by 3 bases and J by 7 bases, and 10 bases separated the two germline ends. CDR3 nucleotides: TGTGCCAGCAGTTTTCGGGTTCGGGAGCAGTACTTC. It encodes CASSFRVREQYF.

The rearrangement links TRBV5-1 to TRBJ2-6; D possibly corresponds to TRBD2 (5 bases). V shed 0 bases and J shed 2 bases, with 12 bases lying between them. The CDR3 has 17 residues. CDR1 SGHRS and CDR2 YFSETQ come from the germline V gene. The CDR3 here is CASSLVSGIAGANVLTF. CDR3 sequence (DNA): TGCGCCAGCAGCTTGGTATCCGGGATCGCTGGGGCCAACGTCCTGACTTTC.

The genes are TRBV5-6 and TRBJ1-4; D may be TRBD1 (5 bases). The ends were cut back, 0 bases at V and 3 bases at J, with 15 bases in the middle. Germline-derived CDR1 and CDR2 are SGHDT and YYEEEE. The CDR3 totals 17 residues. The CDR3 protein is CASSLGRAGAANEKLFF. The CDR3 region has the DNA TGTGCCAGCAGCTTGGGACGGGCTGGGGCGGCTAATGAAAAACTGTTTTTT.

This clone was detected only once. The chain links TRBV28 to TRBJ1-2; 7 bases are a match to TRBD1. V lost 4 bases to trimming and J lost 4 bases; unmatched junction nucleotides: 6. CDR1 MDHEN and CDR2 SYDVKM come from the germline V gene. The CDR3 covers 14 residues. Here the CDR3 DNA reads TGTGCCAGCAGTTCCGGCGGGACAGCCTATGGCTACACCTTC. Protein: CASSSGGTAYGYTF.

DNA for the CDR3: TGTGCCAGCGGAGAAGATATCGCGCAAAACATTCAGTACTTC. It codes for CASGEDIAQNIQYF. V usage is TRBV2 and J usage is TRBJ2-4; D call uncertain. The CDR3 totals 14 residues. Germline V gives CDR1 SNHLY, CDR2 FYNNEI. The V end was cut by 8 bases, the J end by 5 bases, with 16 bases between.

V usage is TRBV29-1 and J usage is TRBJ1-1; 8 bases are a match to TRBD1. The V gene's germline CDR1 is SQVTM and CDR2 ANQGSEA. This CDR3 region has 13 residues. After removal of 3 bases from V and 5 bases from J, the junction contained 5 bases not matched to a gene. The CDR3 DNA is TGCAGCGTTGAGCAGGGGGCGCGAACTGAAGCTTTCTTT. Protein sequence: CSVEQGARTEAFF.

This chain connects TRBV29-1 to TRBJ1-5; the match to TRBD1 covers 8 bases. J was trimmed by 7 bases and V by 6 bases; bases with no gene match: 8. The CDR3 totals 13 residues. Looked up from germline, CDR1 is SQVTM and CDR2 is ANQGSEA. CDR3: CSVVQGGGQPQHF. CDR3 DNA: TGCAGCGTCGTACAGGGGGGCGGGCAGCCCCAGCATTTT.

The chain links TRBV12-5 to TRBJ2-7; maybe TRBD2 (6 bases). Germline values: CDR1 LGHNT, CDR2 FRNRAP. The CDR3 runs to 15 residues. V was clipped by 6 bases and J by 0 bases, with 15 bases between them. DNA for the CDR3: TGTGCTAGTGGCCGGGGCGGGACCAGCTCCTACGAGCAGTACTTC. Its protein product is CASGRGGTSSYEQYF.

About this clone itself: A much larger clone differs by one base, so this may be a read error. The chain couples TRBV6-5 to TRBJ2-7; D tentatively reads TRBD1 or TRBD2 (5 bases each). CDR3 length: 15 residues. Trimming took 2 bases from V and 0 from J, leaving 11 bases between them. Germline lookup yields CDR1 MNHEY and CDR2 SVGAGI. The CDR3 reads CASSYAQGRSYEQYF. DNA of the CDR3: TGTGCCAGCAGTTACGCGCAGGGACGCTCCTACGAGCAGTACTTC.

This clone appeared a single time. The chain carries TRBV5-1 and TRBJ1-1; 7 nucleotides match TRBD1. Germline V gene sequence: CDR1 SGHRS, CDR2 YFSETQ. The CDR3 contains 14 residues. J lost 5 bases, V lost 0 bases, and 4 bases had no gene match. In nucleotides, the CDR3 is TGCGCCAGCAGCTTGGGACAGGGACGAACTGAAGCTTTCTTT. It translates to CASSLGQGRTEAFF.

The chain uses TRBV7-3 and TRBJ2-1; the D gene is possibly TRBD2 (5 bases). This CDR3 comprises 13 residues. CDR1 and CDR2 (germline): SGHTA, FQGTGA. The ends were cut back, 5 bases at V and 5 bases at J, with 10 bases in the middle. The CDR3 reads CASSTTRNNEQFF. CDR3 nucleotides: TGTGCCAGCAGCACTACTAGAAACAATGAGCAGTTCTTC.

The V and J genes are TRBV15 and TRBJ2-7, with TRBD2 identical over 8 bases. Germline V gene sequence: CDR1 LNHNV, CDR2 YYDKDF (reference sequence). This CDR3 contains 17 residues. The junction had 15 bases not matched to a gene; V was cut back by 0 bases and J by 8 bases. The chain's CDR3 is CATSREGMSGSRWKQYF. The CDR3 DNA reads TGTGCCACCAGCAGAGAGGGTATGAGCGGGAGCCGGTGGAAGCAGTACTTC.

The chain couples TRBV6-6 to TRBJ1-4; D is perhaps TRBD1 (5 bases). The CDR3 extends over 12 amino acids. Trimming pared 6 bases from V and 11 bases from J, leaving 13 bases between. Germline lookup yields CDR1 MNHNY and CDR2 SVGAGI (reference sequence). CDR3 nucleotide sequence: TGTGCCAGCAGACTACAAGGGGAGAAACTGTTTTTT. It codes for CASRLQGEKLFF.

J is TRBJ2-6 and V is TRBV4-1, with D possibly called TRBD1 or TRBD2 (5 bases each). This CDR3 has 16 residues. The germline CDR1 and CDR2 sequences are MGHRA and YSYEKL. The V gene lost 0 bases and the J gene lost 2 bases, with 8 bases spanning the gap. CDR3 sequence (DNA): TGCGCCAGCAGCCAAGATCGAGGGGCTGGGGCCAACGTCCTGACTTTC. As protein: CASSQDRGAGANVLTF.